These 6 T cell receptor beta chains originate from one sample sequenced in a study of T cell responses to AZD1222 COVID-19 vaccine. Only in-frame clones appear in the TCRdb table, and some are missing; sequencing was by immunoSEQ multiplex PCR. Of over 130,000 clones in the sample, around 90% are singletons; the top ten hold approximately 4.8%. Sample: peripheral blood, taken on day 0 of AZD1222 vaccination. The source is an adult in good health.

The rearrangement uses TRBV5-1 and TRBJ1-1, with D maybe TRBD1 (5 bases). The CDR3 has 16 amino acids. Germline V gene lookup returns CDR1 SGHRS and CDR2 YFSETQ. V lost 3 bases and J 3 bases, leaving 18 bases between the germline ends. CDR3 loop: CASSSKTARGDTEAFF. The CDR3 nucleotides are TGCGCCAGCAGCTCCAAGACAGCTCGCGGCGACACTGAAGCTTTCTTT.

V and J are TRBV10-3 and TRBJ2-7; no reliable D call. The CDR3 is 15 amino acids. Trimming removed 0 bases from V and 2 bases from J, with 11 bases in between. Germline CDR1 ENHRY, CDR2 SYGVKD. CDR3 residues: CAISESEVQAYEQYF. DNA for the CDR3: TGTGCCATCAGTGAGTCAGAGGTTCAGGCCTACGAGCAGTACTTC.

In DNA form, the CDR3 reads TGTGCCAGCAGCCTGACTAGACAAGAGACCCAGTACTTC. This translates into CASSLTRQETQYF. The chain links TRBV3-1 (or the pseudogene TRBV3-2) to TRBJ2-5; possibly TRBD2 for D (6 bases). The CDR3 length is 13 residues. V was pared by 4 bases and J by 2 bases, with 8 bases between. Germline values: CDR1 LGHDT, CDR2 YNNKEL (reference sequence).

The chain recombines TRBV19 with TRBJ1-1, with D perhaps matching TRBD1 (5 bases). Trimming shortened V by 0 bases and J by 3 bases, and 8 bases separated the two germline ends. This CDR3 region has 14 residues. The germline gives CDR1 LNHDA, CDR2 SQIVND (reference sequence). CDR3 protein: CASSIERGDTEAFF. The CDR3 DNA reads as TGTGCCAGTAGTATAGAAAGAGGGGACACTGAAGCTTTCTTT.

The gene calls are TRBV5-4 and TRBJ2-7; 12 nucleotides match TRBD2. In germline, CDR1 is SGHNT, CDR2 YYREEE (reference sequence). Trimming took 1 base from V and 5 from J; bases not matched to a gene: 4. There are 15 residues in the CDR3. CDR3 in amino acids: CASSLRLAGVNEQYF. CDR3 DNA: TGTGCCAGCAGCTTGAGACTAGCGGGAGTAAACGAGCAGTACTTC. The variable domain in full, completed from reference TRBV5-4 and TRBJ2-7, reads ETGVTQSPTHLIKTRGQQVTLRCSSQSGHNTVSWYQQALGQGPQFIFQYYREEENGRGNFPPRFSGLQFPNYSSELNVNALELDDSALYLCASSLRLAGVNEQYFGPGTRLTVT.

The chain uses TRBV24-1 and TRBJ2-1; the D gene is possibly TRBD1 (5 bases). The CDR3 totals 15 residues. V lost 5 bases to trimming and J lost 5 bases, with 15 bases between them. Germline CDR1 reads KGHDR; CDR2 reads SFDVKD. The DNA of the CDR3 is TGTGCCACCAGTGGTGCGTCAGGGCCCCACAATGAGCAGTTCTTC. The encoded protein is CATSGASGPHNEQFF.